What follows is one TCR beta chain and its context. Antigen unknown. CD4+ cells yielded CD45RA+ naive and CD45RA-negative memory subsets. Method: immunoSEQ multiplex PCR; TCRdb's copy keeps in-frame clones and lacks some. The sample lists roughly 1.5 million clones; approximately 98% were seen once. CDR1 and CDR2 (germline): SGHAT, FQNNGV. The CDR3 covers 16 residues. With V trimmed by 5 bases and J by 6 bases, 13 bases remained unmatched. The data are from a study of shared clonotypes between healthy human individuals. As for the study in general: Used for every donor were three CD4 naive, three CD4 memory, two CD8 naive and one CD8 memory plate. General study findings and limits: A generally larger estimated richness was seen in naive subsets than in memory subsets.

The clonotype comes from a man younger than 40 in good health. This rearrangement joins TRBV11-2 to TRBJ2-1, with 7 positions matching TRBD2. Sequencing used naive CD4+ T cells sorted from blood. Subset indicated: CD45RA+ positively selected. The CDR3 reads CASSKIRLAISNEQFF. CDR3 bases: TGTGCCAGCAGCAAAATCCGACTAGCTATCAGCAATGAGCAGTTCTTC.